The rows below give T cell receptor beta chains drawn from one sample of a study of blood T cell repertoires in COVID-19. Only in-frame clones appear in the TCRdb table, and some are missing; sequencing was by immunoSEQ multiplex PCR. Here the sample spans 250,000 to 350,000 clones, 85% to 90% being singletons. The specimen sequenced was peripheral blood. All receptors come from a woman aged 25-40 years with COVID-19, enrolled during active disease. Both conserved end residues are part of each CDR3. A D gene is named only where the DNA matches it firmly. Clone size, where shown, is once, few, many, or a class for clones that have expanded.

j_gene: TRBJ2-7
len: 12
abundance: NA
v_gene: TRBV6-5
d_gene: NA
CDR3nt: TGTGCCAGCCGGACTGGTTCCTACGAGCAGTACTTC
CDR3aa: CASRTGSYEQYF

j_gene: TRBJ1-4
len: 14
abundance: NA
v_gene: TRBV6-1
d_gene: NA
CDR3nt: TGTGCCAGCAGTGATCAGGGGACCTCTGAAAAACTGTTTTTT
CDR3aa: CASSDQGTSEKLFF

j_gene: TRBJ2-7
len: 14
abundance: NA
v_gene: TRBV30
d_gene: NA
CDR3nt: TGTGCCTGGAGTGCGGTCAGTGGGGCGTACGAGCAGTACTTC
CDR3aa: CAWSAVSGAYEQYF

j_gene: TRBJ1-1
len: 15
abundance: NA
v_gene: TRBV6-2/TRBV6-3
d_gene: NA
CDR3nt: TGTGCCAGCAGTTACTCGGTACGGGGAAACACTGAAGCTTTCTTT
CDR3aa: CASSYSVRGNTEAFF

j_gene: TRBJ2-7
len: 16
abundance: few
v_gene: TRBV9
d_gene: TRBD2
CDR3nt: TGTGCCAGCAGCCCCGCAGGGACTAGCGGCGGCTACGAGCAGTACTTC
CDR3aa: CASSPAGTSGGYEQYF

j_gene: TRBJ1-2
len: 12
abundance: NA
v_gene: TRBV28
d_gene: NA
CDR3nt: TGTGCCGCGAGGGATAGTAACTATGGCTACACCTTC
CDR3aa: CAARDSNYGYTF

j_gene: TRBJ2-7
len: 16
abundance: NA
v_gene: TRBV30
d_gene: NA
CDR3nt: TGTGCCTGGAGTGTACTACTATCCAAAGTACGCTACGAGCAGTACTTC
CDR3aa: CAWSVLLSKVRYEQYF

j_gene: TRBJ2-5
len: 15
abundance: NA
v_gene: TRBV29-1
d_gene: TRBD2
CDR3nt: TGCAGCGCTGTTATAGCGGGAGGTCCCCAAGAGACCCAGTACTTC
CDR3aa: CSAVIAGGPQETQYF

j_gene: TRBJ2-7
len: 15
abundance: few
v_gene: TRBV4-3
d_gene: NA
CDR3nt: TGCGCCAGCAGCCAAGGTTACGGGGACTCCTACGAGCAGTACTTC
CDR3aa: CASSQGYGDSYEQYF

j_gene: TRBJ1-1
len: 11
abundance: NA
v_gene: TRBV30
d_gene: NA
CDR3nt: TGTGCCTGGAGGGGCCCGACTGAAGCTTTCTTT
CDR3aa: CAWRGPTEAFF

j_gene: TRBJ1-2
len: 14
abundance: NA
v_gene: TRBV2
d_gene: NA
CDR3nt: TGTGCCAGCACCAACCCGGGACTGGGCTATGGCTACACCTTC
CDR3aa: CASTNPGLGYGYTF

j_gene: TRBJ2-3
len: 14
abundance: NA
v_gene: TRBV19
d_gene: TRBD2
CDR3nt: TGTGCCACCACAGGACTAGGGAGCACAGATACGCAGTATTTT
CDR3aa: CATTGLGSTDTQYF

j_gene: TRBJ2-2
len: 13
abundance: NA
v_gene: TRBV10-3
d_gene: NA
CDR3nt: TGTGCCATATCGACAGGGAACACCGGGGAGCTGTTTTTT
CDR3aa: CAISTGNTGELFF

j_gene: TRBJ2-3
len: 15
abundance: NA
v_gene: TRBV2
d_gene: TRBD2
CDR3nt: TGTGCCAGCAGTGGCCGGGCGGGAGGAGAAAATACGCAGTATTTT
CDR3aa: CASSGRAGGENTQYF

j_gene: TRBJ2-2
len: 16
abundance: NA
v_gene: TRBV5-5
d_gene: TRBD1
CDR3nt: TGTGCCAGCAGCCGAGACAGGGCTAAGGACACCGGGGAGCTGTTTTTT
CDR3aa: CASSRDRAKDTGELFF

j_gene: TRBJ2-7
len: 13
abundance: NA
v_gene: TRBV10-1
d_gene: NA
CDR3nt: TGCGCCAGCAGTGAGGAGACAGGGAGGGAGCAGTACTTC
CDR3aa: CASSEETGREQYF

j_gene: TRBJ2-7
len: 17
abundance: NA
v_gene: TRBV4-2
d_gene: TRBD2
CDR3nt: TGTGCCAGCAGCCAGGGACTAGCGGGAGAGGGTTCCTACGAGCAGTACTTC
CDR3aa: CASSQGLAGEGSYEQYF

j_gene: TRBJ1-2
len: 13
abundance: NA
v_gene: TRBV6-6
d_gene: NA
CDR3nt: TGTGCCAGCAACCCCCGAGGGAACTATGGCTACACCTTC
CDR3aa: CASNPRGNYGYTF

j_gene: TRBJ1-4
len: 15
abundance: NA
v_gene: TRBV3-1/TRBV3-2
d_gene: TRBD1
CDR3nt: TGTGCCAGCAGCCTCCCCGGGACAGGGCGTGAAAAACTGTTTTTT
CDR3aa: CASSLPGTGREKLFF

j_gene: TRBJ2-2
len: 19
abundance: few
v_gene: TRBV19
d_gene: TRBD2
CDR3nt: TGTGCCAGTACCATAATCGCCCCAGCGGGAGGACTGAACACCGGGGAGCTGTTTTTT
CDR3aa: CASTIIAPAGGLNTGELFF

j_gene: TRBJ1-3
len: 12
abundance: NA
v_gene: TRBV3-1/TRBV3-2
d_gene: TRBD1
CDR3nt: TGTGCCAGCAGCCTGGGACAGGGGGCGGAAGATTTT
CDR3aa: CASSLGQGAEDF

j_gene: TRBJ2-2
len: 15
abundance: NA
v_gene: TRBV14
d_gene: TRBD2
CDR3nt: TGTGCCAGCAGCCACTCTAGCGGTGTGGTCGGGGAGCTGTTTTTT
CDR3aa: CASSHSSGVVGELFF

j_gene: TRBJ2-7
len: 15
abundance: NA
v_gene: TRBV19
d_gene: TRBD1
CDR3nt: TGTGCCAGTAGCCTCGGGACAGGGGTTTCCTACGAGCAGTACTTC
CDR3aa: CASSLGTGVSYEQYF

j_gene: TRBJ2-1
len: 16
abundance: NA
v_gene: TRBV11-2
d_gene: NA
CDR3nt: TGTGCCAGCAGCTTAGATCAGACGGGAGTGCCCAATGAGCAGTTCTTC
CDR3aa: CASSLDQTGVPNEQFF

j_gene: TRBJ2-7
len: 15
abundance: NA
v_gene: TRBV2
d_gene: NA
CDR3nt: TGTGCCAGCAGTGAAGGCGACTTGAAAAGTTACGAGCAGTACTTC
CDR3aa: CASSEGDLKSYEQYF

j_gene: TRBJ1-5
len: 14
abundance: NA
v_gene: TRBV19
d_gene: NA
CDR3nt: TGTGCCAGTAGTACCTCTTATAGCAATCAGCCCCAGCATTTT
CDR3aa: CASSTSYSNQPQHF